The clone carrying this TCR beta chain was detected a few times. Antigen: not known. V lost 3 bases and J lost 7; bases outside the gene matches: 7. The CDR3 runs to 15 residues. Germline assignment: CDR1 KGHSH and CDR2 LQKENI. These data are taken from a study of human T cells and chemical hapten exposure. Looking at the study overall: Upper-back patches of 0.01% DPC were read at 6 days. There were per-sample TCR yield variations, arising mainly from small pooled library volume differences. Points from the study as a whole: Expanded TCRs clustered into significantly more large CDR3 similarity groups than controls, the analysis revealed. As patch test score rose, PT1 expanded TCR counts tended to rise as well.

Via MiXCR, TCRdb re-called the RACE reads, giving one row per CDR3 protein. Altogether 50,000 to 65,000 distinct CDR3 sequences are present, roughly 6.7% being singletons, with the ten largest covering 1.5% to 2%. Sample time point: pre-sensitization, week 0. Treatment noted: therapeutic diphenylcyclopropenone sensitization with weekly scalp DPC. The specimen was whole blood, collected in connection with sensitization to the hapten diphenylcyclopropenone (DPC). The chain carries TRBV18 and TRBJ2-1, with 9 bases identical to TRBD1. This clonotype was sampled from a woman in her thirties with alopecia areata. Some clones in this sample may be carry-over from other donors' samples. CDR3: CASSPPTGGMNEQFF. DNA for the CDR3: TGTGCCAGCTCACCCCCGACAGGGGGAATGAATGAGCAGTTCTTC.